This T cell receptor (beta chain) was observed in a study of follicular helper T cells after annual influenza vaccination. Specified time point: 2014-2015 season, 7 days after vaccination. Germline V gives CDR1 KGHSH, CDR2 LQKENI. CDR3 length: 13 residues. Trimming took 5 bases from V and 1 from J, leaving 8 bases between them. The method was immunoSEQ multiplex PCR; TCRdb's version includes in-frame clones alone and lacks a portion of them. The sample has roughly 8,000 clones, around four fifths seen once; the top ten hold 1.5% to 2%. The sequenced sample was CXCR5+ CD38- circulating T follicular helper cells from blood, obtained 7 days after influenza vaccination. The sample's subset: circulating Tfh, non-naive CD4+CXCR5+PD-1+ (ICOS+CD38+ or ICOS-CD38-). The sequence was collected from an adult who received the influenza vaccine. The chain recombines TRBV18 with TRBJ1-1, with D hard to call. CDR3 amino acids: CASSTGRNTEAFF. The DNA of the CDR3 is TGTGCCAGCTCAACGGGAAGGAACACTGAAGCTTTCTTT. Variable domain in full (rest from reference TRBV18 and TRBJ1-1): NAGVMQNPRHLVRRRGQEARLRCSPMKGHSHVYWYRQLPEEGLKFMVYLQKENIIDESGMPKERFSAEFPKEGPSILRIQQVVRGDSAAYFCASSTGRNTEAFFGQGTRLTVV.